This T cell receptor (beta chain) was sequenced during a study of beta chain features in type 1 diabetes. Study-wide points: Type 1 diabetes patients showed a moderate but significant shortening of TCRB CDR3s in all four CD4+ subsets.

The V gene lost 0 bases and the J gene lost 7 bases, with 16 bases spanning the gap. The CDR3 is made up of 16 amino acids. This clone was recorded at least ten times. The target antigen is unknown. Expressed TCRB transcripts were sequenced because the entire RNA isolate underwent reverse transcription. Measured with immunoSEQ multiplex PCR; TCRdb has only the in-frame clones, and not every one. The data contain some 350,000 clones, approximately 13% of them singletons. Sample: naive CD4+ T cells from blood. This sequence originates from a woman between 18 and 30 years old with type 1 diabetes. This chain joins TRBV23-1 and TRBJ2-1; D is unclear. Being an ORF, TRBV23-1 has a function that is uncertain. DNA for the CDR3: TGCGCCAGCAGTCAATCAGTAGAAGAGGAAGTAAATGAGCAGTTCTTC. It codes for CASSQSVEEEVNEQFF.